Listed here are 30 T cell receptor beta chains from one sample, sequenced in a study of cytomegalovirus exposure and HLA in healthy donors. The PCR ran on 60 Vbeta and 13 Jbeta primers. Method: immunoSEQ multiplex PCR; TCRdb's copy keeps in-frame clones and lacks some. The listing records 150,000 to 200,000 clones. The sample taken for sequencing was PBMCs. All receptors come from a woman aged 18 to 35 in good health and CMV-seropositive.

The genes are TRBV4-1 and TRBJ1-6, with 9 bases identical to TRBD1. This CDR3 has 17 amino acids. Unmatched junction bases numbered 10, after V lost 0 bases and J lost 10 bases. The germline CDR1 and CDR2 sequences are MGHRA and YSYEKL. CDR3 region: CASSQESIQGANSPLHF. For the CDR3, the DNA is TGCGCCAGCAGCCAAGAATCGATACAGGGGGCGAACTCACCCCTCCACTTT.

V gene TRBV6-5 combines with J gene TRBJ1-2, with 9 bases lining up with TRBD1. The J segment lost 8 bases and the V segment lost 5 bases, leaving 6 bases of the junction unmatched. Germline V gives CDR1 MNHEY, CDR2 SVGAGI. The CDR3 is made up of 13 amino acids. The CDR3 bases are TGTGCCAGCAGTAACCGGGACAGGGTAGGCTACACCTTC. It encodes CASSNRDRVGYTF.

The CDR3 sequence is CASSTRLAGAPDTQYF. CDR3 sequence (DNA): TGCGCCAGCAGTACCCGACTAGCGGGAGCGCCAGATACGCAGTATTTT. The rearrangement links TRBV10-2 to TRBJ2-3, with 12 bases matching TRBD2. V lost 5 bases, J lost 4 bases, and 7 bases stayed unmatched. CDR3 length equals 16 residues. From germline, CDR1 is WSHSY and CDR2 SAAADI.

V and J are TRBV18 and TRBJ2-1; possible D gene TRBD1, 6 bases. V gave up 6 bases and J gave up 2 bases, with 17 bases separating them. Germline V CDR1 and CDR2: KGHSH, LQKENI. This CDR3 is built from 16 residues. CDR3 sequence reads: CASSRTGNPTYNEQFF. CDR3 DNA sequence: TGTGCCAGCTCCCGAACAGGGAACCCCACCTACAATGAGCAGTTCTTC.

A word on this clone: An end of the junction does not agree with germline; a read error may underlie this. Other DNA sequences of this sample code for an identical CDR3. J is TRBJ1-1 and V is TRBV5-1; perhaps TRBD1 as D (6 bases). CDR3 length: 16 amino acids. Looked up from germline, CDR1 is SGHRS and CDR2 is YFSETQ. The CDR3 coding sequence is TGCGCCAGCAGCCAACAGGGAAACCTACTGAACACTGAAGCCTTCTTT. Protein: CASSQQGNLLNTEAFF. Complete variable domain (other parts from reference TRBV5-1 and TRBJ1-1): KAGVTQTPRYLIKTRGQQVTLSCSPISGHRSVSWYQQTPGQGLQFLFEYFSETQRNKGNFPGRFSGRQFSNSRSEMNVSTLELGDSALYLCASSQQGNLLNTEAFFGQGTRLTVV.

The genes are TRBV10-3 and TRBJ1-1; no reliable D call. CDR1 and CDR2 from the germline V gene are ENHRY and SYGVKD. Trimming took off 2 bases at V and 8 bases at J, with 9 bases between the two ends. The CDR3 runs 12 residues. The chain's CDR3 is CAISEVATEAFF. Here the CDR3 DNA reads TGTGCCATCAGTGAGGTAGCCACCGAAGCTTTCTTT.

The chain links TRBV6-7 to TRBJ2-7, with D unclear. TRBV6-7 is recorded as an ORF, its role being uncertain. The CDR3 consists of 15 residues. Trimming took 0 bases from V and 4 from J, leaving 13 bases between them. The chain's CDR3 is CASSYSFAAVYEQYF. CDR3 DNA: TGTGCCAGCAGTTACTCCTTTGCGGCAGTTTACGAGCAGTACTTC.

V is TRBV30 and J is TRBJ1-1, with 10 bases lining up with TRBD1. The germline V gene encodes CDR1 GTSNPN and CDR2 SVGIG (reference sequence). The length of the CDR3 is 14 residues. J was trimmed by 3 bases and V by 4 bases; bases with no gene match: 5. The CDR3 DNA is TGTGCCTGGATCCGGGGGACAGGGGACACTGAAGCTTTCTTT. Protein product: CAWIRGTGDTEAFF.

The V call is TRBV7-9, the J call TRBJ1-2, with 9 nucleotides matching TRBD1. Germline CDR1 is SEHNR and CDR2 is FQNEAQ (reference sequence). V dropped 5 bases and J dropped 8; count of bases not matched to a gene: 6. This CDR3 comprises 13 residues. The CDR3: CASSPGQGNGYTF. CDR3 in DNA: TGTGCCAGCAGCCCGGGACAGGGTAACGGCTACACCTTC.

V gene TRBV2 combines with J gene TRBJ2-7; 11 bases are shared with TRBD2. From germline, CDR1 is SNHLY and CDR2 FYNNEI. This CDR3 comprises 15 residues. Trimming took 7 bases from V and 6 from J; bases not matched to a gene: 11. CDR3 DNA: TGTGCCAGCACGATCTTCGGGACTAGCGGAACCGAGCAGTACTTC. This encodes CASTIFGTSGTEQYF.

The chain combines TRBV4-1 with TRBJ2-1; D ambiguous. The CDR3 length is 16 residues. The ends were cut back, 4 bases at V and 8 bases at J, with 21 bases in the middle. Germline V gene sequence: CDR1 MGHRA, CDR2 YSYEKL. The CDR3 sequence: CASSRPEALRTDEQFF. The CDR3 DNA sequence: TGCGCCAGCAGCCGCCCCGAGGCCCTAAGAACCGATGAGCAGTTCTTC.

V gene TRBV6-1 combines with J gene TRBJ2-5; D gene unclear. Looked up from germline, CDR1 is MNHNS and CDR2 is SASEGT. The CDR3 has 10 residues. The germline V and J ends were trimmed by 3 bases and 7 bases, with 3 bases remaining between them. The CDR3 loop is CASSDRTQYF. The CDR3 bases are TGTGCCAGCAGTGATAGGACCCAGTACTTC.

The chain carries TRBV4-2 and TRBJ1-1, with 9 positions matching TRBD1. This CDR3 region has 15 residues. The germline CDR1 and CDR2 sequences are LGHNA and YNFKEQ. V lost 4 bases and J lost 1; bases outside the gene matches: 4. The CDR3 sequence: CASSRTGQGNTEAFF. The CDR3 DNA follows: TGTGCCAGCAGCCGGACGGGACAGGGGAACACTGAAGCTTTCTTT.

The V and J genes are TRBV10-3 and TRBJ2-1; D possibly corresponds to TRBD1 (5 bases). The CDR3 totals 12 residues. V was pared by 7 bases and J by 5 bases, with 9 bases between. Germline V gene sequence: CDR1 ENHRY, CDR2 SYGVKD. The CDR3 DNA sequence: TGTGCCATCAAAGGGGTAAACAATGAGCAGTTCTTC. Residues: CAIKGVNNEQFF.

The chain uses TRBV29-1 and TRBJ2-4, with 8 bases that match TRBD2. Germline V CDR1 and CDR2: SQVTM, ANQGSEA. CDR3 length equals 14 residues. V lost 0 bases to trimming and J lost 5 bases; unmatched junction nucleotides: 3. The CDR3 sequence: CSVEDLGRENIQYF. As DNA, the CDR3 is TGCAGCGTTGAAGATCTCGGGAGGGAAAACATTCAGTACTTC.

About this clone: At one boundary the junction diverges from the germline segment, which might be a read error. The genes are TRBV4-1 and TRBJ2-1; D is perhaps TRBD2 (5 bases). The germline V gene has CDR1 MGHRA and CDR2 YSYEKL. The CDR3 runs 16 residues. DNA of the CDR3: TGCGCCAGCAGCCAAATAGGGCCGGGGTCCTCCAATGAGCAGTTCTTC. This gives the protein CASSQIGPGSSNEQFF.

The chain carries TRBV5-1 and TRBJ2-3, with 10 bases aligning to TRBD2. CDR1 is SGHRS and CDR2 is YFSETQ in the germline V gene. Germline trimming cut 4 bases from V and 3 bases from J; bases unmatched to any gene: 5. The CDR3 totals 15 residues. The CDR3 here is CASSPGLAVTDTQYF. CDR3 nucleotides: TGCGCCAGCAGCCCCGGACTAGCGGTAACAGATACGCAGTATTTT. Full variable domain (outside the CDR3, taken from reference TRBV5-1 and TRBJ2-3): KAGVTQTPRYLIKTRGQQVTLSCSPISGHRSVSWYQQTPGQGLQFLFEYFSETQRNKGNFPGRFSGRQFSNSRSEMNVSTLELGDSALYLCASSPGLAVTDTQYFGPGTRLTVL.

The rearrangement links TRBV14 to TRBJ1-2, with TRBD1 matching 10 bases. CDR3 length equals 14 residues. The V segment lost 6 bases and the J segment 7 bases; nucleotides outside the gene matches: 8. The germline V gene has CDR1 SGHDN and CDR2 FVKESK. The CDR3 region has the DNA TGTGCCAGCAGGCGACAGGGGGCTGCAGCTGGCTACACCTTC. Amino acids: CASRRQGAAAGYTF.

The chain carries TRBV2 and TRBJ2-1; D unresolved. This CDR3 spans 14 amino acids. Germline V gene data show CDR1 as SNHLY and CDR2 as FYNNEI. Trimming removed 8 bases at V and 3 bases at J, with 14 bases between. The CDR3 spells CASCLDRSYNEQFF. CDR3 bases: TGTGCCAGCTGCCTAGACCGCAGCTACAATGAGCAGTTCTTC. Complete variable domain (other parts from reference TRBV2 and TRBJ2-1): EPEVTQTPSHQVTQMGQEVILRCVPISNHLYFYWYRQILGQKVEFLVSFYNNEISEKSEIFDDQFSVERPDGSNFTLKIRSTKLEDSAMYFCASCLDRSYNEQFFGPGTRLTVL.

The J gene is TRBJ1-5, the V gene TRBV19; the D is unclear. V lost 3 bases and J 0 bases, leaving 9 bases between the germline ends. Germline values: CDR1 LNHDA, CDR2 SQIVND (reference sequence). The CDR3 loop spans 15 amino acids. CDR3 region: CASSILRYSNQPQHF. CDR3 coding DNA: TGTGCCAGTAGTATCCTCCGGTATAGCAATCAGCCCCAGCATTTT.

The rearrangement joins TRBV7-2 to TRBJ2-1, with TRBD2 matching over 7 bases. Germline trimming cut 1 base from V and 8 bases from J; bases unmatched to any gene: 5. There are 14 residues in the CDR3. Germline assignment: CDR1 SGHTA and CDR2 FQGNSA. CDR3 in DNA: TGTGCCAGCAGCTTAGGCGGGAGACGCGATGAGCAGTTCTTC. The encoded protein is CASSLGGRRDEQFF.

The chain uses TRBV4-2 and TRBJ1-1; the D gene is possibly TRBD1 (5 bases). The CDR3 totals 14 residues. Germline assignment: CDR1 LGHNA and CDR2 YNFKEQ. Trimming removed 0 bases from V and 3 bases from J, with 8 bases in between. The chain's CDR3 is CASSQDRRDTEAFF. In DNA, the CDR3 is TGTGCCAGCAGCCAAGATCGCAGGGACACTGAAGCTTTCTTT.

J is TRBJ1-2 and V is TRBV18; no clear D. CDR1 is KGHSH and CDR2 is LQKENI in the germline V gene. Trimming cost V 3 bases and J 2 bases, with 7 bases left between them. The CDR3 is 13 amino acids. In DNA, the CDR3 is TGTGCCAGCTCACCGCTCGGGAACTATGGCTACACCTTC. Its translation: CASSPLGNYGYTF.

The chain couples TRBV10-3 to TRBJ2-7, with 8 bases fitting TRBD1. Germline CDR1 ENHRY, CDR2 SYGVKD. CDR3 length: 15 residues. The J segment lost 3 bases and the V segment lost 7 bases, leaving 11 bases of the junction unmatched. The DNA of the CDR3 is TGTGCCATCAAACGCGCCGGGACAGGCCACTACGAGCAGTACTTC. It yields the protein CAIKRAGTGHYEQYF.

This chain joins TRBV15 and TRBJ1-1, with 8 bases lining up with TRBD1. Germline V gives CDR1 LNHNV, CDR2 YYDKDF (reference sequence). CDR3 length: 15 residues. Trimming took 1 base from V and 5 from J; bases not matched to a gene: 6. CDR3: CATSRARDRRTEAFF. The CDR3 DNA follows: TGTGCCACCAGCAGAGCCCGGGACAGGCGGACTGAAGCTTTCTTT.

V gene TRBV5-6 combines with J gene TRBJ2-7; D perhaps matches TRBD1 (6 bases). From germline, CDR1 is SGHDT and CDR2 YYEEEE. V was shortened by 1 base and J by 3 bases, with 11 bases between the two germline ends. This CDR3 spans 14 amino acids. CDR3 nucleotides: TGTGCCAGCAGCTTGACACGGGACAACTACGAGCAGTACTTC. Amino acid sequence: CASSLTRDNYEQYF.

V is TRBV18 and J is TRBJ2-2, with 9 bases matching TRBD1. The CDR3 runs 15 residues. Per germline, CDR1 KGHSH and CDR2 LQKENI. V gave up 3 bases and J gave up 7 bases; unmatched junction bases: 6. Here the CDR3 DNA reads TGTGCCAGCTCACCGGGACAGGGACGAGACGGGGAGCTGTTTTTT. Residues: CASSPGQGRDGELFF.

The genes are TRBV4-2 and TRBJ1-2; no firm D call. CDR1 and CDR2 (germline): LGHNA, YNFKEQ. CDR3 length: 16 amino acids. V shed 0 bases and J shed 4 bases, with 15 bases lying between them. CDR3 in amino acids: CASSQDVGVVGYGYTF. For the CDR3, the DNA is TGTGCCAGCAGCCAAGATGTCGGGGTTGTCGGCTATGGCTACACCTTC.

V is TRBV28 and J is TRBJ2-6; 10 bases map to TRBD1. This CDR3 has 18 residues. CDR1 is MDHEN, CDR2 SYDVKM, per germline. The V gene end was trimmed by 3 bases and the J gene end by 1 base; junction bases not matched to a gene: 6. CDR3 DNA sequence: TGTGCCAGCAGTTTTCCCGGACAGGGGGTTTCTGGGGCCAACGTCCTGACTTTC. This translates into CASSFPGQGVSGANVLTF.

The J gene is TRBJ2-1, the V gene TRBV5-1; 16 bases are shared with TRBD2. The CDR3 is 15 amino acids. J gave up 9 bases and V 3 bases, and 3 bases lay outside the gene matches. CDR1 and CDR2 (germline): SGHRS, YFSETQ. CDR3 nucleotide sequence: TGCGCCAGCAGCTCGGGACTAGCGGGAGGGATTGAGCAGTTCTTC. Translation gives CASSSGLAGGIEQFF.